This entry lists 10 T cell receptor beta chains sequenced from one sample in a study of blood T cell repertoires in COVID-19. Sequencing was performed with immunoSEQ multiplex PCR; in TCRdb, only in-frame clones are kept and a portion is missing. The data show some 200,000 clones, around four fifths seen once. The sequenced material came from peripheral blood. All receptors derive from a woman older than 75 with active or convalescent COVID-19.

This rearrangement joins TRBV5-1 to TRBJ2-6, with unresolved D. Trimming pared 4 bases from V and 1 base from J, leaving 9 bases between. The CDR3 runs to 15 residues. Germline V gives CDR1 SGHRS, CDR2 YFSETQ. The CDR3 sequence: CASSDTASGANVLTF. DNA of the CDR3: TGCGCCAGCAGCGATACAGCATCTGGGGCCAACGTCCTGACTTTC.

The genes are TRBV5-1 and TRBJ2-2; D may be TRBD1 (5 bases). The CDR3 covers 16 residues. The germline V and J ends were trimmed by 1 base and 1 base, with 11 bases remaining between them. Germline V CDR1 and CDR2: SGHRS, YFSETQ. CDR3 amino acids: CASSLNGQGNTGELFF. The CDR3 bases are TGCGCCAGCAGCTTGAACGGGCAGGGGAACACCGGGGAGCTGTTTTTT.

This sequence joins TRBV29-1 and TRBJ2-7; TRBD2 might be the D (5 bases). Trimming took 5 bases from V and 7 from J, leaving 21 bases between them. The germline V gene has CDR1 SQVTM and CDR2 ANQGSEA. The CDR3 loop spans 14 amino acids. CDR3 DNA sequence: TGCAGCGTTTCCTCCGAGACTTTCACGGGGGAGCAGTACTTC. Amino acids: CSVSSETFTGEQYF.

The chain employs TRBV30 and TRBJ1-2; D might be TRBD1 (5 bases). CDR3 length equals 15 residues. V lost 0 bases and J 4 bases, leaving 15 bases between the germline ends. CDR1 GTSNPN and CDR2 SVGIG come from the germline V gene (reference sequence). The CDR3 reads CAWSVHGGSIYGYTF. The DNA for the CDR3 is TGTGCCTGGAGTGTACATGGGGGGTCCATCTATGGCTACACCTTC.

The V gene is TRBV7-2, the J gene TRBJ2-4; unclear D gene. Trimming left V 1 base short and J 0 bases short, with 4 bases between. CDR3 length: 14 amino acids. Germline CDR1 SGHTA, CDR2 FQGNSA. The CDR3: CASSLVVAKNIQYF. CDR3 sequence (DNA): TGTGCCAGCAGCTTAGTCGTAGCCAAAAACATTCAGTACTTC.

Remarks on this clone: The germline gene is not matched at one end of the junction; a read error may be the cause. The identical CDR3 is also encoded by other nucleotide sequences in the sample. V usage is TRBV11-3 and J usage is TRBJ1-4, with 9 bases matching TRBD1. Germline assignment: CDR1 SGHNT and CDR2 YENEEA. The CDR3 runs to 14 residues. The DNA of the CDR3 is TGCGCCAGCAGCCCCGGGACAGGGACCTCGTTCACGTTTTTT. Translating gives CASSPGTGTSFTFF. The full variable domain, in which reference TRBV11-3 and TRBJ1-4 provide the parts outside the CDR3, is EAGVVQSPRYKIIEKKQPVAFWCNPISGHNTLYWYLQNLGQGPELLIRYENEEAVDDSQLPKDRFSAERLKGVDSTLKIQPAELGDSAVYLCASSPGTGTSFTFFGSGTQLSVL.

The V call is TRBV28, the J call TRBJ1-2, with 7 bases matching TRBD1. Germline V gene data show CDR1 as MDHEN and CDR2 as SYDVKM. V gave up 6 bases and J gave up 6 bases; unmatched junction bases: 10. The CDR3 sequence is 14 residues long. The DNA of the CDR3 is TGTGCCAGCAGCTCCTGGGACAGAATGAATGGCTACACCTTC. Translating gives CASSSWDRMNGYTF.

This sequence joins TRBV7-2 and TRBJ2-7; no reliable D call. The CDR3 length is 14 residues. Germline CDR1 is SGHTA and CDR2 is FQGNSA. V lost 3 bases, J lost 8 bases, and 17 bases lay in between. The CDR3 reads CASSLERLSLQQYF. In DNA, the CDR3 is TGTGCCAGCAGCTTGGAGCGACTCAGCCTGCAGCAGTACTTC.

The chain recombines TRBV11-2 with TRBJ2-1; 9 bases are shared with TRBD2. Germline lookup yields CDR1 SGHAT and CDR2 FQNNGV. The trim removed 5 bases at V and 6 bases at J, leaving 5 bases unmatched. This CDR3 region has 14 residues. The CDR3 region is CASSPSGTINEQFF. In DNA form, the CDR3 reads TGTGCCAGCAGCCCTAGCGGGACCATCAATGAGCAGTTCTTC.

The chain couples TRBV7-9 to TRBJ1-2, with TRBD1 as a possible D gene (5 bases). This CDR3 comprises 14 residues. The germline CDR1 and CDR2 sequences are SEHNR and FQNEAQ (reference sequence). V was trimmed by 5 bases and J by 3 bases, leaving 13 bases between them. Written as DNA, the CDR3 is TGTGCCAGCAGCCCCCTAGGGGCTTACTATGGCTACACCTTC. Translation: CASSPLGAYYGYTF.